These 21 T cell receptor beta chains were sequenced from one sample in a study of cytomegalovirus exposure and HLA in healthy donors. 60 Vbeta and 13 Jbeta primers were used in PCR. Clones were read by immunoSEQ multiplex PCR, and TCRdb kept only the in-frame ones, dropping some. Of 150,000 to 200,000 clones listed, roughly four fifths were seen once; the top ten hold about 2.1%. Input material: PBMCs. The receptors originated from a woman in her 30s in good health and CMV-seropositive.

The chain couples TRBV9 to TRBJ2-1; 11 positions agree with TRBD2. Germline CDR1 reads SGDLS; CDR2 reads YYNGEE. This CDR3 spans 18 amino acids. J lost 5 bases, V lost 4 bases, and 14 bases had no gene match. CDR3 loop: CASSPRSLSGRAHNEQFF. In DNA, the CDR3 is TGTGCCAGCAGCCCCCGGAGTCTTAGCGGGAGGGCCCACAATGAGCAGTTCTTC.

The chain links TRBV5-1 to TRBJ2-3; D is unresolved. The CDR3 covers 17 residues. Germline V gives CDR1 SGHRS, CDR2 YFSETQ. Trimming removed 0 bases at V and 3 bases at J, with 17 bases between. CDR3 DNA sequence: TGCGCCAGCAGCTTGGGCCCTCGCTCGGGTGGAACAGATACGCAGTATTTT. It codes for CASSLGPRSGGTDTQYF.

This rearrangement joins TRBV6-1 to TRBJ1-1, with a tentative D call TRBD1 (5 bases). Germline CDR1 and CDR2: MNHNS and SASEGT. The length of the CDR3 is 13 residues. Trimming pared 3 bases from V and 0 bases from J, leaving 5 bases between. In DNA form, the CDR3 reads TGTGCCAGCAGTGACAGGGTGAACACTGAAGCTTTCTTT. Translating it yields CASSDRVNTEAFF.

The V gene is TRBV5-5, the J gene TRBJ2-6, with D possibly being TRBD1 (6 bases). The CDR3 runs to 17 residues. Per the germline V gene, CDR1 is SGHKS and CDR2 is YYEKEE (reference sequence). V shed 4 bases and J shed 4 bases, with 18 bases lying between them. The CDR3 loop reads CASSHRQDIPGANVLTF. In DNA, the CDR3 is TGTGCCAGCAGCCACCGACAGGATATCCCCGGGGCCAACGTCCTGACTTTC.

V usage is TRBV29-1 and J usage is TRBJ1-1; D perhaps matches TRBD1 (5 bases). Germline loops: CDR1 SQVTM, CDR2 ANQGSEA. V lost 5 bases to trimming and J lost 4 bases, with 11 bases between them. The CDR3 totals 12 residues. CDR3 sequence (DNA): TGCAGCGTTAATTCGGGGGGCACTGAAGCTTTCTTT. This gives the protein CSVNSGGTEAFF.

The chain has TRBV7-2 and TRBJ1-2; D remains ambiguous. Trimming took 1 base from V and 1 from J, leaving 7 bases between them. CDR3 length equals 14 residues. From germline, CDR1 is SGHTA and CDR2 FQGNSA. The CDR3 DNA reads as TGTGCCAGCAGCTTAGTGAACAATAACTATGGCTACACCTTC. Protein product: CASSLVNNNYGYTF.

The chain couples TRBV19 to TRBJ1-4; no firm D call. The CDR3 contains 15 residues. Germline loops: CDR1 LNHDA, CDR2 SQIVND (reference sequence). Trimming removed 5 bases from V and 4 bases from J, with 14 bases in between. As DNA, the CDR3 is TGTGCCAGTAGTCCCTGGGGAGCTTATAATGAAAAACTGTTTTTT. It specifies CASSPWGAYNEKLFF.

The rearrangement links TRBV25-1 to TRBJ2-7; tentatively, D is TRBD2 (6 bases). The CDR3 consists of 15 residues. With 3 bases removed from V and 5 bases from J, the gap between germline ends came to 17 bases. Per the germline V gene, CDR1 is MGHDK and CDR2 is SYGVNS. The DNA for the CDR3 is TGTGCCAGCAGTGACCCCCGGGACTCGGGGGACGAGCAGTACTTC. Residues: CASSDPRDSGDEQYF.

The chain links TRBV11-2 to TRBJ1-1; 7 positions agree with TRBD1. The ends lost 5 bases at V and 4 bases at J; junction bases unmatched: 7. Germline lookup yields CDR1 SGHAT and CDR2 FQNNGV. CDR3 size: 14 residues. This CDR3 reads CASSPTGAVTEAFF. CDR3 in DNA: TGTGCCAGCAGCCCTACAGGGGCGGTCACTGAAGCTTTCTTT.

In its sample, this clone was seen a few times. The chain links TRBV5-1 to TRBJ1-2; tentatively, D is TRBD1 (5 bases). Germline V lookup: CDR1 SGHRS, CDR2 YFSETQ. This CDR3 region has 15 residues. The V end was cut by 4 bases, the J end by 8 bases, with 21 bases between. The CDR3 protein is CASSPGQGGGGGYTF. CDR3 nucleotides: TGCGCCAGCAGCCCTGGCCAGGGCGGCGGGGGAGGCTACACCTTC.

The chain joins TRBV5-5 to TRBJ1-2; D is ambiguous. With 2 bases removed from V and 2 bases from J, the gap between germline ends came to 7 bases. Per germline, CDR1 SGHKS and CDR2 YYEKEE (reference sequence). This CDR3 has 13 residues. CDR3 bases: TGTGCCAGCAGCTTTAACACGAACTATGGCTACACCTTC. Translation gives CASSFNTNYGYTF.

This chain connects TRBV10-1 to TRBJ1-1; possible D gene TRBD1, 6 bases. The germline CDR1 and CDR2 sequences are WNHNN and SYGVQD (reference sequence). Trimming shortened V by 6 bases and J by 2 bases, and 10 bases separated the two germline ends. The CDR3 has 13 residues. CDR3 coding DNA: TGCGCCAGCAGACGGACAGTCAACACTGAAGCTTTCTTT. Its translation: CASRRTVNTEAFF.

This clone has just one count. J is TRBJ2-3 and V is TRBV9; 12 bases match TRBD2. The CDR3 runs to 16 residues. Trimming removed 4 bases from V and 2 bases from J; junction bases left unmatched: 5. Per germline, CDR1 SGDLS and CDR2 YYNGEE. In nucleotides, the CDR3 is TGTGCCAGCAGCCAGCGGACTAGCGGGGTCACAGATACGCAGTATTTT. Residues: CASSQRTSGVTDTQYF.

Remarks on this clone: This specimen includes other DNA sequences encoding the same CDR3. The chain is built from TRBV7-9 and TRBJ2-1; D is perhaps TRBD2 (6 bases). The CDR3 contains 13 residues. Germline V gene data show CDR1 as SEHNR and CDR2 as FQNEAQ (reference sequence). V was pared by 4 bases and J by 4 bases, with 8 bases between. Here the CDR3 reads CASSSGGYNEQFF. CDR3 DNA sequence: TGTGCCAGCAGCTCCGGGGGATACAATGAGCAGTTCTTC.

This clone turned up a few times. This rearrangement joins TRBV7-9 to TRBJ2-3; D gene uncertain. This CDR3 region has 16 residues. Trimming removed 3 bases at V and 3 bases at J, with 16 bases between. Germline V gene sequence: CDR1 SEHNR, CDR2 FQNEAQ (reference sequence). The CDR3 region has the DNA TGTGCCAGCAGCTTCTTGGGCCGAGCTCTGACAGATACGCAGTATTTT. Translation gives CASSFLGRALTDTQYF.

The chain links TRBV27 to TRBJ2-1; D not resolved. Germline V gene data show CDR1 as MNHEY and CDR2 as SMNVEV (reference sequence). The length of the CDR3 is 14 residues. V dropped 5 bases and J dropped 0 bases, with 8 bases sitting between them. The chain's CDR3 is CASSPISSYNEQFF. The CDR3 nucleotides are TGTGCCAGCAGTCCCATCAGCTCCTACAATGAGCAGTTCTTC.

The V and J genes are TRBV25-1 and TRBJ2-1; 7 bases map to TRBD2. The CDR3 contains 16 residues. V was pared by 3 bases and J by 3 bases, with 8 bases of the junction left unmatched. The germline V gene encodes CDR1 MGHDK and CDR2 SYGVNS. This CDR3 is CASSDFGASGYNEQFF. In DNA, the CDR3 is TGTGCCAGCAGTGATTTCGGGGCTAGCGGCTACAATGAGCAGTTCTTC.

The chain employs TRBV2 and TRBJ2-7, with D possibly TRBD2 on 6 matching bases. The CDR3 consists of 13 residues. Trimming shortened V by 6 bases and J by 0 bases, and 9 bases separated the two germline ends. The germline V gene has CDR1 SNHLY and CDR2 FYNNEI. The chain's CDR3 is CASRPTSSYEQYF. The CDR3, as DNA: TGTGCCAGCAGACCGACTAGCTCCTACGAGCAGTACTTC.

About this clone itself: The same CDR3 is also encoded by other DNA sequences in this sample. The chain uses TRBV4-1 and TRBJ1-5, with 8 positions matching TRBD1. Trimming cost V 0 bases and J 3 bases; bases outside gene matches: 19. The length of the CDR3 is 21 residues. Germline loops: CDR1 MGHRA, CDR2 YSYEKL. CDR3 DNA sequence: TGCGCCAGCAGCCAAGATGAAGGCACAACAGGGGGTGCGTTATCCAATCAGCCCCAGCATTTT. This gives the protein CASSQDEGTTGGALSNQPQHF.

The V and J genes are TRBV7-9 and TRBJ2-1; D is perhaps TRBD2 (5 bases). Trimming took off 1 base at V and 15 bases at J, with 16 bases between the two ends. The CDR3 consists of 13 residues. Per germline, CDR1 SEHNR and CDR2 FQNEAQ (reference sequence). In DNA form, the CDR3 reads TGTGCCAGCAGCTTAGGGGGAGTTGCCGTTTGGTTCTTC. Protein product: CASSLGGVAVWFF. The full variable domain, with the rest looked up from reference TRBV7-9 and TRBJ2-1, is DTGVSQNPRHKITKRGQNVTFRCDPISEHNRLYWYRQTLGQGPEFLTYFQNEAQLEKSRLLSDRFSAERPKGSFSTLEIQRTEQGDSAMYLCASSLGGVAVWFFGPGTRLTVL.

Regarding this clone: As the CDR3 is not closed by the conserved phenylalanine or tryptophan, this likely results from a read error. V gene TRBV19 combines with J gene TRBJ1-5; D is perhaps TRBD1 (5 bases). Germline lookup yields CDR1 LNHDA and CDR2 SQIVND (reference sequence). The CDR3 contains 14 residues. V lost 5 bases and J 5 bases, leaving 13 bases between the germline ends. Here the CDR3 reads CASSPLGGDQPQHL. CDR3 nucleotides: TGTGCCAGTAGTCCTCTGGGGGGAGATCAGCCCCAGCATCTT.